The 5 T cell receptor beta chains presented below share a single source sample, sequenced in a study of tumor-infiltrating lymphocytes in primary liver carcinoma. cDNA specific to TCR beta was made from around 450 ng of total RNA, with a constant-region primer employed for priming. Libraries of TCR beta came from three nested multiplex PCR rounds with slightly modified ARM-PCR. Primers for the first two PCR rounds were TRBV1-TRBV30 forward primers and a C-beta reverse primer (about 10 cycles per round). MiXCR, applied by TCRdb to the multiplex PCR reads, yields one record per CDR3 protein. Of fewer than 150,000 distinct CDR3 sequences in the sample, 60% to 70% were seen once. Investigators took RNA and DNA out together from roughly 20-30 mg of unsorted bulk tissue. Sequenced sample: liver tumor tissue from sampling region 1. The subset denotes: tumor region T1, superior pole. The receptors come from a woman aged 60 to 75 with primary liver carcinoma and hepatitis B virus infection.

In regard to this clonotype: One end of the junction fails to match germline, which may point to a read error. The chain joins TRBV6-2 or TRBV6-3 to TRBJ2-1; TRBD1 might be the D (6 bases). This CDR3 is 18 amino acids long. The germline CDR1 and CDR2 sequences are MNHEY and SVGEGT. CDR3 in amino acids: CTSSYVRSTGSSYNEQFF. DNA for the CDR3: TGTACCAGCAGTTACGTTCGTAGTACAGGGAGCTCCTACAATGAGCAGTTCTTC.

As concerns this clonotype: The junction departs from the called germline gene at one end, perhaps through a read error. The chain joins TRBV30 to TRBJ2-1; D is possibly TRBD2 (5 bases). This CDR3 is 14 amino acids long. Germline V gives CDR1 GTSNPN, CDR2 SVGIG (reference sequence). The CDR3 DNA follows: TGTGCCTGGGTCTTTGCTAGCTACAACAAAGAGCAGTTCTTC. Its protein is CAWVFASYNKEQFF.

This clonotype was observed at least ten times. The rearrangement joins TRBV29-1 to TRBJ1-4; D is unclear. Trimming pared 0 bases from V and 1 base from J, leaving 3 bases between. The CDR3 has 13 residues. The V gene's germline CDR1 is SQVTM and CDR2 ANQGSEA. The CDR3 region has the DNA TGCAGCGTTGAAGAGGGAACTAATGAAAAACTGTTTTTT. Encoded protein: CSVEEGTNEKLFF.

This clonotype was seen a few times. This chain connects TRBV5-6 to TRBJ2-1; TRBD2 is a possible D gene (6 bases). V lost 2 bases and J 7 bases, leaving 16 bases between the germline ends. Germline loops: CDR1 SGHDT, CDR2 YYEEEE. The CDR3 length is 15 residues. CDR3 sequence reads: CASSLIGSPVNEQFF. The CDR3 nucleotides are TGTGCCAGCAGCTTAATCGGGAGTCCGGTTAATGAGCAGTTCTTC.

A remark on this clonotype: This may come from a read error, since a much larger clone is one base off. The V call is TRBV4-1, the J call TRBJ1-5, with D possibly being TRBD1 (6 bases). The CDR3 consists of 15 residues. The germline V gene encodes CDR1 MGHRA and CDR2 YSYEKL. CDR3 bases: TGCGCCAGCAGCCACAGGAGGGACGGGGGCGGGCCCCAGCAATTT. Its protein is CASSHRRDGGGPQQF.